The clone carrying this TCR beta chain appeared a few times. The authors built TCR beta libraries using iRepertoire HTBI primers and Arm-PCR of CDR3 regions. TCRdb ran MiXCR on the multiplex PCR reads and lists one entry per CDR3 protein. The top ten clones hold 20% to 25% of a sample with about 530,000 distinct CDR3 sequences, roughly 15% of them seen once. Time point defined: newly diagnosed GD, antithyroid drugs for less than 3 months. With RNA extracted from PBMCs as input, the TCR library was made. The source of the sample is a study of regulatory T cells in long-lasting Graves disease. The CDR3 is 15 amino acids. Germline CDR1 reads MNHNS; CDR2 reads SASEGT. Trimming removed 2 bases at V and 2 bases at J, with 10 bases between. These data also formed part of another study, on T cells in Graves' hyperthyroidism and ophthalmopathy. As reported in that work: The HTBI primer set served for first-round RT-PCR of the TCR CDR3.

The sequencing used peripheral blood mononuclear cells (PBMCs), collected at new diagnosis, from a patient treated with antithyroid drugs. This receptor was identified in a middle-aged woman with Graves disease. The chain is built from TRBV6-1 and TRBJ1-3; D unclear. Here the CDR3 DNA reads TGTGCCAGCAGTGAATCGGGGAGTCCTGGAAACACCATATATTTT. As protein: CASSESGSPGNTIYF.